This T cell receptor (beta chain) was sequenced during a study of OX40 agonist ivuxolimab in advanced cancers. Study background: Patients receiving dose escalation had hepatocellular carcinoma, melanoma, renal cell or head and neck cancer. Study-wide results and caveats: Low clonal expansion, among the lowest seen, marked partial responders at 0.1-3.0 mg/kg. On average, CD8+ T cells had more expanded clones than CD4+. Some nonresponders additionally presented with little normalized T-cell clonal expansion.

This clone was seen once. No antigen is known for it. Distinct nucleotide sequences in the sample also encode this CDR3. This CDR3 region has 11 residues. Germline CDR1 reads MNHEY; CDR2 reads SMNVEV (reference sequence). V lost 3 bases and J 4 bases, leaving 4 bases between the germline ends. Clones were sequenced by immunoSEQ multiplex PCR, and TCRdb holds only the in-frame ones, with some missing. The table includes 50,000 to 65,000 clones, 80% to 95% detected once. The origin of this receptor is an adult with an advanced solid tumor such as melanoma, head and neck, liver or kidney cancer. The rearrangement uses TRBV27 and TRBJ2-7; no clear D. Sample: CD4+ or CD8+ T cells sorted from blood, taken in a trial of the OX40 agonist ivuxolimab. Here the CDR3 reads CASSFGYEQYF. The DNA for the CDR3 is TGTGCCAGCAGTTTTGGGTACGAGCAGTACTTC.